This T cell receptor beta chain was found in a study of blood T cell repertoires in COVID-19 (dated by TCRdb to 2018 to 2020). Looking at the study overall: The collaborator samples originated in the United States, Italy and Spain and spanned the acute and convalescent phases of COVID-19. The prospective study material was composed of cDNA or gDNA derived from T cells, B-cell-depleted T cells, or PBMCs. Subjects who had been exposed to COVID-19, were actively infected with it, or had recovered from it provided the deeply sampled blood TCRbeta repertoires that made up the dataset. The repertoires were released in a freely available public database intended as a resource for research on the immune response to SARS-CoV-2. Samples were obtained from the ongoing ImmuneRACE study (first 160 participants) and from 1,254 subjects provided by 6 global collaborators. A de-identified subject ID, COVID-19 status, age in years and sex were almost always included in the sample metadata. Where HLA class I and class II types were available, the types were taken from metadata supplied by the sample provider, not from assay-based typing. The paper's findings and limits, for the study overall: The quantity of clinical and demographic metadata differed by source and by participant and was supplied without curation.

This clone was picked up one time. Its recognized antigen is unknown. No much larger clone exists at a distance of one base, and base qualities are not known. Enrolling through a virtual design, the prospective study's participants ranged in age from roughly 18 to 95 years and lived across roughly 24 United States geographic areas. To assign participants to cohorts, the prospective study relied on clinical history that participants themselves reported in a screening survey and a study questionnaire. Each participant in the prospective study had whole blood, serum and a nasopharyngeal or oropharyngeal swab collected by mobile phlebotomists. Participants in the prospective study had the option to provide additional blood draws and questionnaires over an approximately 2-month period. Blood samples from the prospective study were shipped frozen or at room temperature prior to DNA extraction. TCRbeta CDR3 regions were amplified from genomic DNA using the immunoSEQ Assay, a bias-controlled multiplex PCR. Per the source publication's procedure: The number of nucleated cells in each sample was estimated by amplification of reference gene primers within the assay. To quantify the absolute abundance of each unique TCRbeta CDR3 rearrangement, sequence reads were collapsed and filtered. For each sample, productive Simpson clonality was calculated as the square root of Simpson's diversity index across productive rearrangements. Not all clones reach the TCRdb copy of this immuneACCESS table, which keeps in-frame sequences only. Checked studies attribute under half of the gap to unresolved V genes and leave the rest unexplained. V and J calls plus clone size are reproduced from that table; the DNA served to infer D and trimming. This sample has some 240,000 clones in its table, and about 81% of those were observed once. The ten top clones hold 3.5% to 5% of the sample.

V loses 0 bases, J loses 2 bases, and the germline ends lie 12 bases apart. CDR1 and CDR2 (MRHNA, SNTAGT) derive from the germline V gene. The CDR3 has 16 amino acids, counting the end cysteine and phenylalanine. Here the CDR3 DNA is all that survives: 48 bases in frame from base 1. The chain is assembled from TRBV6-4 and TRBJ2-3; D gene: possibly TRBD2, on 7 matching bases. The TCR sequence derives from a young man with acute COVID-19. Sample: PBMCs or T cells enriched from blood (not recorded which). The nucleotide sequence is TGTGCCAGCAGTGACTCAGGAGGGGGGGCCACAGATACGCAGTATTTT. This yields the protein CASSDSGGGATDTQYF.